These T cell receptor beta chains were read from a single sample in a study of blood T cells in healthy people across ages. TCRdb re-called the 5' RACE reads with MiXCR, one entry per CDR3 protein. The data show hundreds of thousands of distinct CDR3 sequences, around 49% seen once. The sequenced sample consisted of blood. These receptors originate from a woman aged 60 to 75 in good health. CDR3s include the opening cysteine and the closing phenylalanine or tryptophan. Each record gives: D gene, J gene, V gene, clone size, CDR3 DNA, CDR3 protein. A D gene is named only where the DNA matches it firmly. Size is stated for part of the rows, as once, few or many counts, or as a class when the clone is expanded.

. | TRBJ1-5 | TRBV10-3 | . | TGCGCCATCAGGCCAGGCGAGTATCAGCCCCAGCATTTT | CAIRPGEYQPQHF
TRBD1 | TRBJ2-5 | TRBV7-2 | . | TGTGCCAGCAGCTTAGAGACAGGGGAGACCCAGTACTTC | CASSLETGETQYF
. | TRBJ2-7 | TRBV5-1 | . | TGCGCCAGCAGCCTTTCGACTATACCCTCCTACGAGCAGTACTTC | CASSLSTIPSYEQYF
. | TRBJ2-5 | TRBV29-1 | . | TGCAGCGCGAGAGCGGGCGCAGAGACCCAGTACTTC | CSARAGAETQYF
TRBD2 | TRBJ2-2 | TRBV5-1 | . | TGCGCCAGCAGCTCCAGCGGGAGGGCCGGGAACGGGGAGCTGTTTTTT | CASSSSGRAGNGELFF
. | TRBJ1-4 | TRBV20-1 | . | TGCAGTGCTAGGGGGGAAAGAGGGGACCCCCCAACTAATGAAAAACTGTTTTTT | CSARGERGDPPTNEKLFF
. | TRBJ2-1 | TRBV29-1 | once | TGCAGCGTTGAAGATGGGGAGACATTTGTCTCAGGTAAGGGTCCGTTCTTC | CSVEDGETFVSGKGPFF
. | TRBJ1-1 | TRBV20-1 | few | TGCAGTGCTAGGCATCAGGCACACACTGAAGCTTTCTTT | CSARHQAHTEAFF
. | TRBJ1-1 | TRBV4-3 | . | TGCGCCAGCAGCCAAGGAGTACAGATATTGAACACTGAAGCTTTCTTT | CASSQGVQILNTEAFF
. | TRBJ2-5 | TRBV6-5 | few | TGTGCCAGCAGTTACCTAGGAAGGGGAGAGACCCAGTACTTC | CASSYLGRGETQYF
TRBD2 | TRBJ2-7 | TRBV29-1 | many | TGCAGCGTTGATAGCGGGACTCGAGGGTACGAGCAGTACTTC | CSVDSGTRGYEQYF